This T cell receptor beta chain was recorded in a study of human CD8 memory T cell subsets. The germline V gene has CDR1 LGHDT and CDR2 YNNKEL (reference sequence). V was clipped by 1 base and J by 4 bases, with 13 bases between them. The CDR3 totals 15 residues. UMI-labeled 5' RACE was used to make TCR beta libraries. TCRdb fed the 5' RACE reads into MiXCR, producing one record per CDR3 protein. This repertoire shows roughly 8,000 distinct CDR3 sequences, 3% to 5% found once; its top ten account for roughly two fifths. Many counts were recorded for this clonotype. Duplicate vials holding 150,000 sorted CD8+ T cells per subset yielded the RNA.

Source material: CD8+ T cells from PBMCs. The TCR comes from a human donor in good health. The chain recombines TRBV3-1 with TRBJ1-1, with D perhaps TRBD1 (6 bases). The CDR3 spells CASSQGGGRSTEAFF. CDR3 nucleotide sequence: TGTGCCAGCAGCCAAGGGGGGGGGCGTAGCACTGAAGCTTTCTTT.